This TCR beta chain was found in a study of human T cells and chemical hapten exposure. Study-level findings and limits: The immune response of these alopecia patients might not match healthy individuals'. A positive correlation with patch test score was found for PT1 expanded TCR counts.

This sample's time point: patch test 3, about 24 weeks after DPC sensitization. The treatment: therapeutic diphenylcyclopropenone sensitization with weekly scalp DPC. This clonotype was detected once. The antigen remains undetermined. The library labeled individual cDNA molecules by adding unique molecular identifiers to them. In the source study's methods: Between 23,224 and 690,600 TCRs appeared in each sample, and the median stood at about 100,000. TCRdb reprocessed the RACE reads via MiXCR and lists one record per CDR3 protein. Clone size and V and J calls follow TCRdb, not the original study. The sample yields more than 95,000 distinct CDR3 sequences, roughly a third seen once. The specimen comprised whole blood, sampled in connection with sensitization to the hapten diphenylcyclopropenone (DPC). The receptor's source is a man aged 40-55 years with alopecia areata. Some clones in this sample may be carry-over from other donors' samples.

The DNA for the CDR3 is TGTGCCAGCAGTCAGGGCCCAGATACGCAGTATTTT. Its protein product is CASSQGPDTQYF. V gene TRBV14 combines with J gene TRBJ2-3; possible D gene TRBD1, 5 bases. V lost 6 bases to trimming and J lost 4 bases, with 8 bases between them. Looked up from germline, CDR1 is SGHDN and CDR2 is FVKESK. The CDR3 extends over 12 amino acids.